This T cell receptor (beta chain) comes out of a study of T cells in tuberculosis. Confirmation came from sputum smear and/or culture positivity for M. tuberculosis. The table came from immunoSEQ multiplex PCR; TCRdb's copy has only in-frame clones and leaves some out. The sample lists roughly 7,100 clones, around 95% occurring once. Study-level points and caveats: Active tuberculosis alpha repertoires lay closer to GMM-specific TCRs than controls'.

About this clone itself: The antigen is not known.

The CDR3 covers 14 residues. Germline V CDR1 and CDR2: SGHRS, YFSETQ. The V end lost 4 bases, the J end lost 4 bases, and 13 bases lay between the germline ends. What was sequenced was PBMCs. The sequence derives from an adult with tuberculosis. V is TRBV5-1 and J is TRBJ2-3; no definite D call. The CDR3 here is CASSPGGPADTQYF. DNA for the CDR3: TGCGCCAGCAGCCCTGGCGGTCCCGCAGATACGCAGTATTTT.